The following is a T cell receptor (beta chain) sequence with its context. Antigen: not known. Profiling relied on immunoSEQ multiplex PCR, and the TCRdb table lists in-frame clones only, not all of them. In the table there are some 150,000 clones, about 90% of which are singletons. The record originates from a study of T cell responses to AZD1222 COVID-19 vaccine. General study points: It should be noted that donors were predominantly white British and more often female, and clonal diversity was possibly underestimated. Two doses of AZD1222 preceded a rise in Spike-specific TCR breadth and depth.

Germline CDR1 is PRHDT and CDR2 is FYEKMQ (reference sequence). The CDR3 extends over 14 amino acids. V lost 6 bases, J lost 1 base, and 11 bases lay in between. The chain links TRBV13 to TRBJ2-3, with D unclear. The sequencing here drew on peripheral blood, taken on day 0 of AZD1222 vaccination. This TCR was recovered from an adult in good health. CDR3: CASSHGLGTDTQYF. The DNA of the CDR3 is TGTGCCAGCAGTCACGGGTTGGGCACAGATACGCAGTATTTT.